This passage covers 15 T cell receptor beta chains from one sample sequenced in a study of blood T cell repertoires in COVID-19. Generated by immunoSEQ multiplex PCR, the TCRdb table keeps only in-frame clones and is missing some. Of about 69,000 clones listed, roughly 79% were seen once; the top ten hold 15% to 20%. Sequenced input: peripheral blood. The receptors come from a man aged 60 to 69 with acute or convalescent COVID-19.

CDR3 protein: CASSIGTPGGREQYF. CDR3 coding DNA: TGTGCCAGCAGCATCGGGACTCCCGGGGGGAGGGAGCAGTACTTC. This chain links TRBV9 with TRBJ2-7; TRBD2 matches 7 bases. The junction had 14 bases not matched to a gene; V was cut back by 4 bases and J by 7 bases. The length of the CDR3 is 15 residues. CDR1 and CDR2 from the germline V gene are SGDLS and YYNGEE. Supplemented by reference TRBV9 and TRBJ2-7, the full variable domain reads DSGVTQTPKHLITATGQRVTLRCSPRSGDLSVYWYQQSLDQGLQFLIQYYNGEERAKGNILERFSAQQFPDLHSELNLSSLELGDSALYFCASSIGTPGGREQYFGPGTRLTVT.

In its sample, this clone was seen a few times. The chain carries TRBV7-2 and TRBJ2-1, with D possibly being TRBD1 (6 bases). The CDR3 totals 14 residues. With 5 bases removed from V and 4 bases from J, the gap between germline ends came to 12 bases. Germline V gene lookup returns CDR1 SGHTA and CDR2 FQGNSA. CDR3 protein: CASSPRTAYNEQFF. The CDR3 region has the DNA TGTGCCAGCAGCCCCCGGACAGCATACAATGAGCAGTTCTTC.

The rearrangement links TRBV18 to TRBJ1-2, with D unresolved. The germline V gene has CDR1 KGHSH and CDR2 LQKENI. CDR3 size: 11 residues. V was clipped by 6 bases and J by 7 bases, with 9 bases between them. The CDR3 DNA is TGTGCCAGCTCCTTCCGTTCTGGCTACACCTTC. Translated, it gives CASSFRSGYTF. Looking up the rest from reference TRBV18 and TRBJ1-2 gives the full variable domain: NAGVMQNPRHLVRRRGQEARLRCSPMKGHSHVYWYRQLPEEGLKFMVYLQKENIIDESGMPKERFSAEFPKEGPSILRIQQVVRGDSAAYFCASSFRSGYTFGSGTRLTVV.

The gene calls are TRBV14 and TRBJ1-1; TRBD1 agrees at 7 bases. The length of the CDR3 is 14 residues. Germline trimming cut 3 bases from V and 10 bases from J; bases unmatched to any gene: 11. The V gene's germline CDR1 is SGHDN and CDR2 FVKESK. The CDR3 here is CASSQQWDSMVAFF. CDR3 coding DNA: TGTGCCAGCAGCCAGCAATGGGACAGCATGGTAGCTTTCTTT.

CDR3 sequence (DNA): TGTGCCAGCAGTTTGGACAGGGGGCGCGAGCAGTTCTTC. This encodes CASSLDRGREQFF. V is TRBV6-5 and J is TRBJ2-1; 11 positions match TRBD1. V shed 4 bases, J shed 10 bases, and the junction held 3 bases outside the gene matches. Germline-derived CDR1 and CDR2 are MNHEY and SVGAGI. The CDR3 is 13 residues long.

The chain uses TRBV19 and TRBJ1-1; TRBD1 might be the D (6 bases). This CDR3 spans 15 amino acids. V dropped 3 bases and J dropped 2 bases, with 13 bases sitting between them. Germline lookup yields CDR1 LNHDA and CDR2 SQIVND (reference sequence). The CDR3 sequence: CASSMGIGGNTEAFF. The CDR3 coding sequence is TGTGCCAGTAGTATGGGGATAGGGGGAAACACTGAAGCTTTCTTT.

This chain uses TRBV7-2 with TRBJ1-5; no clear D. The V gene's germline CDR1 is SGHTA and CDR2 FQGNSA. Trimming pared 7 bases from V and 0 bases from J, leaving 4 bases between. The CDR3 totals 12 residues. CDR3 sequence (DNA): TGTGCCAGCACCCGTAGCAATCAGCCCCAGCATTTT. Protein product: CASTRSNQPQHF.

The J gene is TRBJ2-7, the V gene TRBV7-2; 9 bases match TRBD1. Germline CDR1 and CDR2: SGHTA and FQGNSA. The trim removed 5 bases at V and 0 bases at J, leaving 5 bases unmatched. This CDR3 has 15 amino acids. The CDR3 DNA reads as TGTGCCAGCAGCCGGGGACAGGGAATCTCCTACGAGCAGTACTTC. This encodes CASSRGQGISYEQYF.

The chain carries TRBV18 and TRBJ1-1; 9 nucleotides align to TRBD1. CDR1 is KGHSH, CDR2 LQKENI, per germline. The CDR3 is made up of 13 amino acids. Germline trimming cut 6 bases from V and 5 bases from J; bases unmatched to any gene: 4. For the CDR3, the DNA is TGTGCCAGCTCCTTAGACAGGGGGACTGAAGCTTTCTTT. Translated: CASSLDRGTEAFF.

The CDR3 sequence: CASRALAGRADTQYF. The CDR3 DNA follows: TGTGCCAGCAGGGCACTAGCGGGGAGGGCAGATACGCAGTATTTT. The J gene is TRBJ2-3, the V gene TRBV2, with 10 bases that match TRBD2. Losses at the gene ends were 6 bases for V and 4 bases for J; bases not matched to a gene: 7. CDR3 length: 15 amino acids. Germline lookup yields CDR1 SNHLY and CDR2 FYNNEI.

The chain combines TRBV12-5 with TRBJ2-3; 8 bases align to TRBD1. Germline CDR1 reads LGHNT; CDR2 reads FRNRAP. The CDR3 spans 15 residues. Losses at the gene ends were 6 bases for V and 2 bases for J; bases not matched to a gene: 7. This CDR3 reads CASGTGAVNTDTQYF. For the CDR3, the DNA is TGTGCTAGTGGGACAGGGGCAGTCAACACAGATACGCAGTATTTT.

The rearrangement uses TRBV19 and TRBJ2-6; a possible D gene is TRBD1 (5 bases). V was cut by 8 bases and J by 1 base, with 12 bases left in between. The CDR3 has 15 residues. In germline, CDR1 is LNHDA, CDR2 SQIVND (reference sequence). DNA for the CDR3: TGTGCCAGTGGCAGGGAACTATCTGGGGCCAACGTCCTGACTTTC. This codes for CASGRELSGANVLTF.

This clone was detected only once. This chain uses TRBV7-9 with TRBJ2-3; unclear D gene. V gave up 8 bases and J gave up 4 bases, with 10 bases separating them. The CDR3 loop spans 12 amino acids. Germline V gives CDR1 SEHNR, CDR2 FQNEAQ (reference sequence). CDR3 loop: CASLMLSDTQYF. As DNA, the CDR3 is TGTGCCAGCTTAATGTTATCAGATACGCAGTATTTT.

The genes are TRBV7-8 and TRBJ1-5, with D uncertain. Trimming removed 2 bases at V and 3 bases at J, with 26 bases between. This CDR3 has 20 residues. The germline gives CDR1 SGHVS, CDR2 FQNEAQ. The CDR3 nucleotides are TGTGCCAGCAGCTTATACCCTCCTCGAGGCGGACTACTAAACAATCAGCCCCAGCATTTT. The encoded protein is CASSLYPPRGGLLNNQPQHF.

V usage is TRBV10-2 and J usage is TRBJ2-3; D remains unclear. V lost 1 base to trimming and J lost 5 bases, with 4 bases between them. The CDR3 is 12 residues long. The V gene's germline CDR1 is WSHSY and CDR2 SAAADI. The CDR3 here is CASSELEDTQYF. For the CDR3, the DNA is TGCGCCAGCAGTGAGTTAGAAGATACGCAGTATTTT.